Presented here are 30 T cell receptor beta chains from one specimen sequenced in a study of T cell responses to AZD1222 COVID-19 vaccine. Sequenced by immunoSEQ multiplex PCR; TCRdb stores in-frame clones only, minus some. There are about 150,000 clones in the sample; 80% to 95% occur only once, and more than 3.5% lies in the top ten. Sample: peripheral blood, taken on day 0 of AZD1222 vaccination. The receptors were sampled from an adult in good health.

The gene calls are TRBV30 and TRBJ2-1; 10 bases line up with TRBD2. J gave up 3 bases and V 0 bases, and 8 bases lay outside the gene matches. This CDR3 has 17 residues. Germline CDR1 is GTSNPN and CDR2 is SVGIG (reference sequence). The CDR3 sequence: CAWSVYGLADNYNEQFF. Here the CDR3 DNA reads TGTGCCTGGAGTGTATATGGACTAGCGGATAACTACAATGAGCAGTTCTTC.

In nucleotides, the CDR3 is TGCGCCAGCAGCCTACAGGGTGGGGGCACTGAAGCTTTCTTT. Encoded protein: CASSLQGGGTEAFF. The chain is built from TRBV4-1 and TRBJ1-1, with D maybe TRBD1 (6 bases). Trimming removed 4 bases at V and 4 bases at J, with 13 bases between. This CDR3 spans 14 amino acids. Looked up from germline, CDR1 is MGHRA and CDR2 is YSYEKL.

In DNA form, the CDR3 reads TGCAGCGTTGAAGTCGGAGGGGGGGCCGAGCAGTACTTC. Translated, it gives CSVEVGGGAEQYF. This chain joins TRBV29-1 and TRBJ2-7; a weak D match, TRBD2 (7 bases). Looked up from germline, CDR1 is SQVTM and CDR2 is ANQGSEA. CDR3 length: 13 amino acids. Between the trimmed V and J ends, which lost 1 base and 6 bases, there was a span of 13 bases.

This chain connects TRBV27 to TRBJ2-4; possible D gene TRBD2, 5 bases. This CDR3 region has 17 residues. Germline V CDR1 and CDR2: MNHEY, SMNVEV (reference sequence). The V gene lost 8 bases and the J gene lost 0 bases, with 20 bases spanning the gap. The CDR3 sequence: CASGPAGIRIAKNIQYF. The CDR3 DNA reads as TGTGCCAGCGGCCCGGCCGGGATCCGAATAGCCAAAAACATTCAGTACTTC.

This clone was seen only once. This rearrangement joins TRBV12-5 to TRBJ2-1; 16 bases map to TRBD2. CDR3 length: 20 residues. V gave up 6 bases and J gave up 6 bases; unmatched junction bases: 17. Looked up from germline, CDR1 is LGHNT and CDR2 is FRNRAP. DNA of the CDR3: TGTGCTAGTGGCCCAAGAATACCGGGACTAGCGGGAGGGGGTGGCAATGAGCAGTTCTTC. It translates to CASGPRIPGLAGGGGNEQFF.

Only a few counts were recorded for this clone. As DNA, the CDR3 is TGCGCCAGCAGCTTGGCCCCAACCGGGACTAAAAATGAGCAGTTCTTC. This codes for CASSLAPTGTKNEQFF. The chain joins TRBV5-1 to TRBJ2-1; TRBD2 matches 7 bases. V shed 0 bases and J 7 bases; nucleotides not matched to a gene: 10. The CDR3 runs to 16 residues. Looked up from germline, CDR1 is SGHRS and CDR2 is YFSETQ.

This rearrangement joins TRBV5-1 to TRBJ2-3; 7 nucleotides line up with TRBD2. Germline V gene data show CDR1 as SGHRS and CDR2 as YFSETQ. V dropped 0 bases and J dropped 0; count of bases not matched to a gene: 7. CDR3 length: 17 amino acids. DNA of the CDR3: TGCGCCAGCAGCTTGGGGCCTCAGCGGGGTAGCACAGATACGCAGTATTTT. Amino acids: CASSLGPQRGSTDTQYF.

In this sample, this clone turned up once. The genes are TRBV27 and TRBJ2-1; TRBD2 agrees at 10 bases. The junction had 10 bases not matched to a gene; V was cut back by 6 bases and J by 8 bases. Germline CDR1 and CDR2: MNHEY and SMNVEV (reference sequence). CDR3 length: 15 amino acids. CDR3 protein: CASRLESGRAHEQFF. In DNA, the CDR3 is TGTGCCAGCAGGTTAGAAAGCGGGAGGGCCCATGAGCAGTTCTTC.

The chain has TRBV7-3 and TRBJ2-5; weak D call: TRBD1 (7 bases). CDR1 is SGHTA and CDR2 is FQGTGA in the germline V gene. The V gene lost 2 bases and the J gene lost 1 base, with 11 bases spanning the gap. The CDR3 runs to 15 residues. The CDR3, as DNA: TGTGCCAGCAGCTTAGGGGGGACAGTCCAAGAGACCCAGTACTTC. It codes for CASSLGGTVQETQYF.

The chain's CDR3 is CASSRSGLAVPNEQFF. For the CDR3, the DNA is TGTGCCAGCAGCCGATCGGGACTAGCGGTGCCCAATGAGCAGTTCTTC. This chain connects TRBV3-1 (or the pseudogene TRBV3-2) to TRBJ2-1; 11 positions agree with TRBD2. The V gene's germline CDR1 is LGHDT and CDR2 YNNKEL (reference sequence). V lost 4 bases and J lost 6; bases outside the gene matches: 8. The CDR3 is made up of 16 amino acids.

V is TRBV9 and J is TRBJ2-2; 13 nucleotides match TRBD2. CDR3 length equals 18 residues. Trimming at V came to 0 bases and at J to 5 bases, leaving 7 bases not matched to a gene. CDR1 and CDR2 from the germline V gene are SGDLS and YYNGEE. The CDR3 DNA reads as TGTGCCAGCAGCGTAGCCGGACTAGCGGGAGAGGGGACCGGGGAGCTGTTTTTT. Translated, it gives CASSVAGLAGEGTGELFF.

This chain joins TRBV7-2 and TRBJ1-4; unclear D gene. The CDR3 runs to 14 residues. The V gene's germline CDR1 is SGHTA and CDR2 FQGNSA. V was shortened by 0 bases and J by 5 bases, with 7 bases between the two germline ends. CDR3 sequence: CASSLAPGNEKLFF. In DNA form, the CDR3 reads TGTGCCAGCAGCTTAGCTCCGGGAAATGAAAAACTGTTTTTT.

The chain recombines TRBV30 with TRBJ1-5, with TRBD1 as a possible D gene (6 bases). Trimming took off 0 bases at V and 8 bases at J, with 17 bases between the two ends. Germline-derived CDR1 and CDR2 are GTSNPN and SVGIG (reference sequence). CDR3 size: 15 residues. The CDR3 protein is CAWSVYQGPGEPQHF. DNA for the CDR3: TGTGCCTGGAGTGTTTACCAGGGGCCGGGGGAGCCCCAGCATTTT.

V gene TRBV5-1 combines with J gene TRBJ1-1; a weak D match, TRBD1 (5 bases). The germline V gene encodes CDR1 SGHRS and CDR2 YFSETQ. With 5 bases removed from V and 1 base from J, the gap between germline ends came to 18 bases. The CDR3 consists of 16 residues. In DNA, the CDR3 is TGCGCCAGCAGTCCGTTAGCGGGACGATCGAACACTGAAGCTTTCTTT. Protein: CASSPLAGRSNTEAFF.

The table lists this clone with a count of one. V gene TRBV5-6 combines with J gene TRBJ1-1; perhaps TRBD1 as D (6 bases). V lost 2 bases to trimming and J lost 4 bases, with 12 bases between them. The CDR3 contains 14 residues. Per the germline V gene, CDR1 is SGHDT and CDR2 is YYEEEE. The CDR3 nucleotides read TGTGCCAGCAGCTTTCGGGGGCAGGGCACTGAAGCTTTCTTT. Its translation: CASSFRGQGTEAFF.

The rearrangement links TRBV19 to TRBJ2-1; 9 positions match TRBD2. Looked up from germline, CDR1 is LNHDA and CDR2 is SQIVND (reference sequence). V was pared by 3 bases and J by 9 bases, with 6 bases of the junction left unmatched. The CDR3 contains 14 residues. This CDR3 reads CASSIGGRASEQFF. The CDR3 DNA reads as TGTGCCAGTAGTATCGGCGGGAGGGCCAGTGAGCAGTTCTTC.

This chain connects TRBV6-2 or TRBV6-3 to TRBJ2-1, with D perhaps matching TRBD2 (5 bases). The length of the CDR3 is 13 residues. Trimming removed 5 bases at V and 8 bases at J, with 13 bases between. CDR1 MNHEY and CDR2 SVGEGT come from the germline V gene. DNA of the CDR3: TGTGCCAGCAGTCCGCGCTCGGAGGATGAGCAGTTCTTC. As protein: CASSPRSEDEQFF.

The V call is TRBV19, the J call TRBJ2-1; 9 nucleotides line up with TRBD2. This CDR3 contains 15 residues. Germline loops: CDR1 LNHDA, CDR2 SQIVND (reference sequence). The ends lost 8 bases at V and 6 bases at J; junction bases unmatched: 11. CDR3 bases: TGTGCCAGTGACTTTCGGCGGGAGGGGATCAATGAGCAGTTCTTC. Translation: CASDFRREGINEQFF.

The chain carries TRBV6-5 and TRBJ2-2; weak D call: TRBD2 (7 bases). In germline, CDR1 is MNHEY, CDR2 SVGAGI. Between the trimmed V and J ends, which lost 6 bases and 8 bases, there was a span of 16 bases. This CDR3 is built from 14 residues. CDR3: CASRPLGGAGELFF. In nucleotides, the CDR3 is TGTGCCAGCAGACCACTGGGGGGGGCAGGGGAGCTGTTTTTT.

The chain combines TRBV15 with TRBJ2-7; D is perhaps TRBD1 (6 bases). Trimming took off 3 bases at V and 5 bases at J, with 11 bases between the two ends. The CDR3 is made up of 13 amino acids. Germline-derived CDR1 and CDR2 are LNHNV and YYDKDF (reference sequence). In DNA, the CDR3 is TGTGCCACCAGCAGGCGACAGGCGGACGAGCAGTACTTC. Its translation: CATSRRQADEQYF. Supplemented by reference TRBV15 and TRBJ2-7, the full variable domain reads DAMVIQNPRYQVTQFGKPVTLSCSQTLNHNVMYWYQQKSSQAPKLLFHYYDKDFNNEADTPDNFQSRRPNTSFCFLDIRSPGLGDTAMYLCATSRRQADEQYFGPGTRLTVT.

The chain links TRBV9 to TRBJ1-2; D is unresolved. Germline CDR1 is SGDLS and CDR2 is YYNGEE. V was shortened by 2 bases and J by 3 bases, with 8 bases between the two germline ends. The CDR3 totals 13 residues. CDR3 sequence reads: CASSVGNHYGYTF. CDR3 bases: TGTGCCAGCAGCGTTGGTAACCACTATGGCTACACCTTC.

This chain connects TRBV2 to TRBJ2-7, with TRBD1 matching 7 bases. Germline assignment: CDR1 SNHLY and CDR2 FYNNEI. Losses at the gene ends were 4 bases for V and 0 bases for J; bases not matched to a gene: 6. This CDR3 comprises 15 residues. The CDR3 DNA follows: TGTGCCAGCAGTGGGTCCGGGACAGCCTCCTACGAGCAGTACTTC. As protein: CASSGSGTASYEQYF. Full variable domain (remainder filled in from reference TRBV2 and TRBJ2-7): EPEVTQTPSHQVTQMGQEVILRCVPISNHLYFYWYRQILGQKVEFLVSFYNNEISEKSEIFDDQFSVERPDGSNFTLKIRSTKLEDSAMYFCASSGSGTASYEQYFGPGTRLTVT.

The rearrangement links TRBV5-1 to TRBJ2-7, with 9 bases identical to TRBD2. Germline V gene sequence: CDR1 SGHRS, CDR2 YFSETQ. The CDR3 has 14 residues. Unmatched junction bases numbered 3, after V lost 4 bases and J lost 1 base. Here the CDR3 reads CASSASGVSYEQYF. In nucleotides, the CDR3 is TGCGCCAGCAGCGCTAGCGGGGTGTCCTACGAGCAGTACTTC.

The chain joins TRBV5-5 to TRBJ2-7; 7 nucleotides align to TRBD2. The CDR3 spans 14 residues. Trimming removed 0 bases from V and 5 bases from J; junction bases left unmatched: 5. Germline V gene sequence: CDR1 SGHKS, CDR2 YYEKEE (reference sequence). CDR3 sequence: CASSLDGGRDEQYF. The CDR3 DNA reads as TGTGCCAGCAGCTTGGATGGCGGGAGAGACGAGCAGTACTTC.

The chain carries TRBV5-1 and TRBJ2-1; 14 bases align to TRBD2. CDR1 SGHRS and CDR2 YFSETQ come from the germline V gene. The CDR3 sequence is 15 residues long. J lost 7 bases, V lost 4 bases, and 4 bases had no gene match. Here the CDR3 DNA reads TGCGCCAGCAGCGCGGGACTAGCGGGAGTTAATGAGCAGTTCTTC. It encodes CASSAGLAGVNEQFF.

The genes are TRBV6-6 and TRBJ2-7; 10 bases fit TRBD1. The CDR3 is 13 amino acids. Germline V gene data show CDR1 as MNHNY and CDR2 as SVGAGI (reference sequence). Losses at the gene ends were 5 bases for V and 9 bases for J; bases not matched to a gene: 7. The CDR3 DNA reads TGTGCCAGCAGTGACAGGGGGCGCGGGGGGCAGTACTTC. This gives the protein CASSDRGRGGQYF.

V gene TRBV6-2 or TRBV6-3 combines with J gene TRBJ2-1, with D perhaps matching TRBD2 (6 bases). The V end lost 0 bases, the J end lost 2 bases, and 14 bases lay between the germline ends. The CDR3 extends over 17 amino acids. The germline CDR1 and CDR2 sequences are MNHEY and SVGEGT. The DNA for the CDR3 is TGTGCCAGCAGTTACTCGATAGCGGTCCCAACCTACAATGAGCAGTTCTTC. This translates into CASSYSIAVPTYNEQFF.

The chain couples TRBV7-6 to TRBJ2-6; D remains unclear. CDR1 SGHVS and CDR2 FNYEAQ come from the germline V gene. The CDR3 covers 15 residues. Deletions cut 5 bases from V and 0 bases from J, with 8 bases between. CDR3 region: CASSRSGSGANVLTF. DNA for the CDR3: TGTGCCAGCAGCCGCTCTGGCTCTGGGGCCAACGTCCTGACTTTC. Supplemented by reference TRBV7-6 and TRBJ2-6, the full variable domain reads GAGVSQSPRYKVTKRGQDVALRCDPISGHVSLYWYRQALGQGPEFLTYFNYEAQQDKSGLPNDRFSAERPEGSISTLTIQRTEQRDSAMYRCASSRSGSGANVLTFGAGSRLTVL.

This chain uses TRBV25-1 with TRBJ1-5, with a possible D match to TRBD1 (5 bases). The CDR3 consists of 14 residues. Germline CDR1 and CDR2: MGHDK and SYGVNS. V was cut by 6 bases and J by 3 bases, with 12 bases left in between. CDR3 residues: CASRGGNTNQPQHF. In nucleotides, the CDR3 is TGTGCCAGCAGGGGGGGGAATACCAATCAGCCCCAGCATTTT.

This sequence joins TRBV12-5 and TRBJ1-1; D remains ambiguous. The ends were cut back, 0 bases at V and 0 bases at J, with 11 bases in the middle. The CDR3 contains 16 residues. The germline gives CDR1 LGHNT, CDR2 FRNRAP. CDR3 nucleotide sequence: TGTGCTAGTGGTTTGGTACGAGTCTCGGTGAACACTGAAGCTTTCTTT. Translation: CASGLVRVSVNTEAFF.